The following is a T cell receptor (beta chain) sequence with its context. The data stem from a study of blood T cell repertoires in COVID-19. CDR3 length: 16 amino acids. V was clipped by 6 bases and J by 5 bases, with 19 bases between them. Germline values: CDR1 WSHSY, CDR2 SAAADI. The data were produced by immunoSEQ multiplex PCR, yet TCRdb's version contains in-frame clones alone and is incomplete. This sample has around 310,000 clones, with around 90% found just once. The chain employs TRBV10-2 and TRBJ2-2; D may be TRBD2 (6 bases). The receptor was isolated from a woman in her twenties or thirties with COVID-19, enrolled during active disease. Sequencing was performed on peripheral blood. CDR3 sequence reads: CASSDRDWSWTGELFF. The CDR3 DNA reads TGCGCCAGCAGCGACCGGGACTGGTCGTGGACCGGGGAGCTGTTTTTT.